This T cell receptor beta chain was retrieved from a study of Graves' ophthalmopathy and Graves' hyperthyroidism. Amplified material comprised TCR beta CDR3 regions derived from RNA transcripts. RT-PCR with HTBI primers came first, then second-round multiplex PCR. TCRdb itself ran the multiplex PCR reads through MiXCR, one entry per CDR3 protein. The sample has 400,000 to 500,000 distinct CDR3 sequences; under 25% are singletons. The CDR3 totals 13 residues. In germline, CDR1 is GTSNPN, CDR2 SVGIG (reference sequence). Trimming took 2 bases from V and 7 from J, leaving 9 bases between them. PBMCs stemmed from over 8 ml of fresh peripheral blood.

The chain carries TRBV30 and TRBJ1-6, with D unclear. Input material: peripheral blood. This clonotype was sampled from a woman aged 18-29 years with stable Graves' hyperthyroidism. This CDR3 is CAWSTRGNSPLHF. Written as DNA, the CDR3 is TGTGCCTGGAGTACTAGAGGGAATTCACCCCTCCACTTT.